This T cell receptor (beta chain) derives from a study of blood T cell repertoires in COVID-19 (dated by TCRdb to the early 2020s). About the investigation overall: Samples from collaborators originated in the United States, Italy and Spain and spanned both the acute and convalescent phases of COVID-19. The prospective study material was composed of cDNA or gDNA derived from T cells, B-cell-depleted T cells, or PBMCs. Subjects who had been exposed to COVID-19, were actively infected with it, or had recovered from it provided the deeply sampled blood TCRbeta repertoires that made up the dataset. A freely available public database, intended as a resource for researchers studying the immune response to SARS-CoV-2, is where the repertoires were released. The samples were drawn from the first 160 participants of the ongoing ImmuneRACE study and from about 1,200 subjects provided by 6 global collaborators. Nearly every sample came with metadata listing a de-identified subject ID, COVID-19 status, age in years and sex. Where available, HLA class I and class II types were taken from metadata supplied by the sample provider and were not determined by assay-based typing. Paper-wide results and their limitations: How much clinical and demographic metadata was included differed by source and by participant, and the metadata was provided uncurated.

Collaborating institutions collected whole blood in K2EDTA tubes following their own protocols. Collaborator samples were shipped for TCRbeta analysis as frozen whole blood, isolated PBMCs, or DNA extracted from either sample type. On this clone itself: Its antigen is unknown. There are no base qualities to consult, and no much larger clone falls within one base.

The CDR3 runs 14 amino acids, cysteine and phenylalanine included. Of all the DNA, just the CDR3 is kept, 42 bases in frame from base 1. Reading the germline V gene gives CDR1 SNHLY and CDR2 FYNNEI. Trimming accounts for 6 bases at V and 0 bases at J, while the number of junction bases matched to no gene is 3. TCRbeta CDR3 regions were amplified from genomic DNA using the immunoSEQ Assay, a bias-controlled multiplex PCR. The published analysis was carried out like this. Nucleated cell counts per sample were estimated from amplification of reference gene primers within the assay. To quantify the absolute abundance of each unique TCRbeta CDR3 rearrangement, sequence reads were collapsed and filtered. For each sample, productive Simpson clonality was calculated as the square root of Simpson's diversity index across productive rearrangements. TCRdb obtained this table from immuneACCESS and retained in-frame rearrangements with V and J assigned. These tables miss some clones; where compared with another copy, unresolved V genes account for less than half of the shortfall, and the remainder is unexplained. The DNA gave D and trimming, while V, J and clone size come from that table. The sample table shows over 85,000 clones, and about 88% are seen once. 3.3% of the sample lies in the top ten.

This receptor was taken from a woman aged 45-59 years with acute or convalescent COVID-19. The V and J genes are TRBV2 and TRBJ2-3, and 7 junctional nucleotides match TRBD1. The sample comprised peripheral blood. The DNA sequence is TGTGCCAGCAGCGCACAGGGGAGCACAGATACGCAGTATTTT. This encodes CASSAQGSTDTQYF.